This is a list of T cell receptor beta chains from one sample in a study of monozygotic twins with inflammatory bowel disease. Following a re-call of the 5' RACE reads, TCRdb has one entry per CDR3 protein and lacks DNA. This sample contains around 410,000 distinct CDR3 sequences. Sequencing was done on a sample of blood. The receptors shown here come from a human donor with ulcerative colitis or Crohn's disease, or a healthy co-twin of an affected twin (not recorded which). The CDR3 runs from the conserved cysteine through the conserved F or W.

TRBV7-9,13,TRBJ1-2,CASSPVQDYGYTF
TRBV20-1,11,TRBJ1-2,CSARHPVGYTF
TRBV6-2/TRBV6-3,14,TRBJ1-1,CASKSRQQFTEAFF
TRBV12-3/TRBV12-4,15,TRBJ2-1,CASSSWASLGNEQFF
TRBV10-3,15,TRBJ2-1,CAISEAGASYNEQFF
TRBV7-2,13,TRBJ1-2,CASSDRGLGGYTF
TRBV20-1,14,TRBJ2-2,CSAGGEENTGELFF
TRBV6-5,14,TRBJ1-5,CASSSRRDNQPQHF
TRBV14,12,TRBJ1-1,CASSRGNTEAFF
TRBV21-1,17,TRBJ2-5,CASSKGRLQGRQETQYF
TRBV7-2,12,TRBJ1-4,CASSGGDEKLFF
TRBV9,12,TRBJ2-7,CASSVGGSEQYF
TRBV12-3/TRBV12-4,15,TRBJ2-2,CASSRDRANTGELFF